What follows is one T cell receptor beta chain and its context. This entry belongs to a study of OX40 agonist ivuxolimab in advanced cancers. Only in-frame clones appear in the TCRdb table, and some are missing; sequencing was by immunoSEQ multiplex PCR. Among 30,000 to 40,000 clones listed, 80% to 95% were seen once. The CDR3 has 16 amino acids. Germline V gene sequence: CDR1 MNHNS, CDR2 SASEGT. The V gene end was trimmed by 4 bases and the J gene end by 6 bases; junction bases not matched to a gene: 14. This sample comprised CD4+ or CD8+ T cells sorted from blood, obtained in a trial of the OX40 agonist ivuxolimab. V gene TRBV6-1 combines with J gene TRBJ2-7, with 8 bases lining up with TRBD1. The clonotype comes from an adult with an advanced solid tumor such as melanoma, head and neck, liver or kidney cancer. The CDR3 here is CASSGGSGQATGEQYF. The DNA for the CDR3 is TGTGCCAGCAGTGGGGGTTCGGGACAGGCGACCGGCGAGCAGTACTTC.